A single sample is the source of the 13 T cell receptor beta chains below, sequenced in a study of identical twins. A single record per CDR3 protein comes from TCRdb applying MiXCR to the 5' RACE reads. The table has around 480,000 distinct CDR3 sequences, around 14% seen once. This same sample was also taken into another study, of yellow fever vaccine responses in identical twins.

Specimen: CD4+ T cells sorted from blood. The source of these receptors is a woman between 18 and 29 years old in good health.

This clonotype was observed a handful of times. This chain connects TRBV20-1 to TRBJ2-4; unclear D gene. Between the trimmed V and J ends, which lost 1 base and 1 base, there was a span of 8 bases. There are 14 residues in the CDR3. CDR1 is DFQATT and CDR2 is SNEGSKA in the germline V gene (reference sequence). CDR3 sequence (DNA): TGCAGTGCTAGAGCCATGTCGGCCAAAAACATTCAGTACTTC. This codes for CSARAMSAKNIQYF.

The V gene is TRBV20-1, the J gene TRBJ2-1; 12 bases match TRBD2. CDR3 length equals 16 residues. With V trimmed by 6 bases and J by 3 bases, 9 bases remained unmatched. Germline values: CDR1 DFQATT, CDR2 SNEGSKA (reference sequence). This CDR3 reads CSAPKGLAGLYNEQFF. CDR3 sequence (DNA): TGCAGTGCCCCGAAGGGACTAGCGGGCCTCTACAATGAGCAGTTCTTC.

This clonotype was observed many times. The V gene is TRBV2, the J gene TRBJ1-6; 7 bases line up with TRBD1. Germline V CDR1 and CDR2: SNHLY, FYNNEI. The CDR3 spans 15 residues. Trimming took 8 bases from V and 9 from J; bases not matched to a gene: 13. The CDR3 loop reads CASWEGTARSSPLHF. CDR3 nucleotides: TGTGCCAGCTGGGAAGGGACAGCAAGGAGTTCACCCCTCCACTTT.

This clonotype was picked up a small number of times. CDR3 loop: CATSRDLGGGDTQYF. CDR3 in DNA: TGTGCCACCAGCAGAGATTTGGGAGGGGGGGATACGCAGTATTTT. The chain is built from TRBV15 and TRBJ2-3; D possibly corresponds to TRBD2 (7 bases). The CDR3 loop spans 15 amino acids. The germline V gene encodes CDR1 LNHNV and CDR2 YYDKDF (reference sequence). V lost 0 bases and J lost 6, with 13 bases in between.

The gene calls are TRBV24-1 and TRBJ2-4; tentative D call: TRBD1 (5 bases). Trimming removed 4 bases from V and 3 bases from J, with 12 bases in between. The CDR3 has 15 amino acids. CDR1 is KGHDR, CDR2 SFDVKD, per germline. The CDR3 spells CATSEARVGKNIQYF. CDR3 sequence (DNA): TGTGCCACCAGTGAGGCCAGGGTGGGCAAAAACATTCAGTACTTC.

The chain carries TRBV5-6 and TRBJ1-1; no definite D call. Germline loops: CDR1 SGHDT, CDR2 YYEEEE. Trimming pared 2 bases from V and 2 bases from J, leaving 10 bases between. CDR3 length equals 14 residues. CDR3 sequence reads: CASSLVNVNTEAFF. The CDR3, as DNA: TGTGCCAGCAGCTTAGTGAACGTTAACACTGAAGCTTTCTTT.

The chain is built from TRBV3-1 and TRBJ2-3; D remains ambiguous. Trimming stripped 1 base from V and 6 bases from J, with 17 bases between. Germline-derived CDR1 and CDR2 are LGHDT and YNNKEL (reference sequence). The CDR3 extends over 16 amino acids. The CDR3 region has the DNA TGTGCCAGCAGCCAAGGAAACGGAGATGTCTTTGATACGCAGTATTTT. The encoded protein is CASSQGNGDVFDTQYF.

The chain combines TRBV29-1 with TRBJ2-1; D is unclear. The CDR3 is made up of 13 amino acids. Between the trimmed V and J ends, which lost 0 bases and 2 bases, there was a span of 5 bases. Germline-derived CDR1 and CDR2 are SQVTM and ANQGSEA. The CDR3, as DNA: TGCAGCGTTGAAGATCCCGCCTACAATGAGCAGTTCTTC. As protein: CSVEDPAYNEQFF.

The J gene is TRBJ2-5, the V gene TRBV20-1; 8 nucleotides match TRBD2. V shed 6 bases, J shed 1 base, and the junction held 16 bases outside the gene matches. Germline values: CDR1 DFQATT, CDR2 SNEGSKA (reference sequence). CDR3 size: 17 residues. As DNA, the CDR3 is TGCAGTGCCTCCTTGAACCTAGCGGGCCTGTCCCAAGAGACCCAGTACTTC. This encodes CSASLNLAGLSQETQYF.

This chain connects TRBV11-1 to TRBJ2-2, with TRBD1 matching over 10 bases. Germline loops: CDR1 SGHAT, CDR2 FQDESV (reference sequence). This CDR3 comprises 18 residues. The V gene end was trimmed by 3 bases and the J gene end by 5 bases; junction bases not matched to a gene: 12. In nucleotides, the CDR3 is TGTGCCAGCAGCTTTTTGTCAATCCGGACAGGGGGTACCGGGGAGCTGTTTTTT. It codes for CASSFLSIRTGGTGELFF.

In its sample, this clonotype was seen a few times. The rearrangement joins TRBV9 to TRBJ2-1; 7 bases are a match to TRBD2. The CDR3 has 14 amino acids. V was clipped by 3 bases and J by 9 bases; unmatched bases: 9. Germline CDR1 reads SGDLS; CDR2 reads YYNGEE. CDR3 coding DNA: TGTGCCAGCAGCGCCCGGGACTATAGGTCTGAGCAGTTCTTC. Amino acids: CASSARDYRSEQFF. Full variable domain (outside the CDR3, taken from reference TRBV9 and TRBJ2-1): DSGVTQTPKHLITATGQRVTLRCSPRSGDLSVYWYQQSLDQGLQFLIQYYNGEERAKGNILERFSAQQFPDLHSELNLSSLELGDSALYFCASSARDYRSEQFFGPGTRLTVL.

The J gene is TRBJ2-3, the V gene TRBV11-2; 11 positions agree with TRBD2. CDR1 is SGHAT and CDR2 is FQNNGV in the germline V gene. The length of the CDR3 is 19 residues. The V gene end was trimmed by 4 bases and the J gene end by 3 bases; junction bases not matched to a gene: 15. The CDR3 here is CASSSPGLAAFGETDTQYF. CDR3 sequence (DNA): TGTGCCAGCAGCTCGCCGGGACTAGCGGCGTTCGGGGAGACAGATACGCAGTATTTT.

This chain links TRBV7-2 with TRBJ2-7; 9 bases are shared with TRBD2. V was pared by 5 bases and J by 6 bases, with 14 bases of the junction left unmatched. CDR1 SGHTA and CDR2 FQGNSA come from the germline V gene. The CDR3 covers 16 residues. CDR3 in amino acids: CASSRGHSGRGGEQYF. The CDR3 region has the DNA TGTGCCAGCAGCCGAGGACATAGCGGGAGAGGCGGCGAGCAGTACTTC.